This is a list of T cell receptor beta chains from one sample in a study of early T cells in non-severe SARS-CoV-2 infection. TCRdb recomputed calls from the 5' RACE reads with MiXCR, one row per CDR3 protein. The sample has fewer than 40,000 distinct CDR3 sequences; more than 4% are singletons. Sequenced input: whole blood. Receptors originate from an adult who was a healthcare worker with PCR-confirmed SARS-CoV-2 infection or an uninfected control (not recorded which). CDR3s include the opening cysteine and the closing phenylalanine or tryptophan. Each record gives: clone size, CDR3 length, D gene, J gene, V gene, CDR3 DNA, CDR3 protein. The D gene is left open where the match is weak. Not all rows give a size; the values are once, few, many and, for expanded clones, a class.

clone_size: few; cdr3_length: 13; d_call: TRBD1; j_call: TRBJ2-1; v_call: TRBV19; cdr3_nt: TGTGCCAGTACGAGGTTGGGACAGGGCGGGCAGTTCTTC; cdr3_aa: CASTRLGQGGQFF
clone_size: many; cdr3_length: 17; d_call: TRBD2; j_call: TRBJ2-7; v_call: TRBV20-1; cdr3_nt: TGCAGTGCTACTCGACTAGCGGGAGGATCCCTAAGCTACGAGCAGTACTTC; cdr3_aa: CSATRLAGGSLSYEQYF
clone_size: many; cdr3_length: 17; d_call: TRBD2; j_call: TRBJ2-5; v_call: TRBV28; cdr3_nt: TGTGCCAGCAGTCCCCTCGGGAGCGGGGAGGAGCTAGAGACCCAGTACTTC; cdr3_aa: CASSPLGSGEELETQYF
clone_size: many; cdr3_length: 13; d_call: .; j_call: TRBJ2-1; v_call: TRBV7-2; cdr3_nt: TGTGCCAGCAGCTTAGACAGGGTCCATGAGCAGTTCTTC; cdr3_aa: CASSLDRVHEQFF
clone_size: few; cdr3_length: 10; d_call: .; j_call: TRBJ2-5; v_call: TRBV29-1; cdr3_nt: TGCAGCGGTGTCTTGGAGACCCAGTACTTC; cdr3_aa: CSGVLETQYF
clone_size: many; cdr3_length: 12; d_call: .; j_call: TRBJ2-3; v_call: TRBV10-1; cdr3_nt: TGCGCCACCACGGGGCCTAGTGATACGCAGTATTTT; cdr3_aa: CATTGPSDTQYF
clone_size: many; cdr3_length: 13; d_call: .; j_call: TRBJ1-5; v_call: TRBV12-3/TRBV12-4; cdr3_nt: TGTGCCAGCAGTTTCGGGGGGCATCAGCCCCAGCATTTT; cdr3_aa: CASSFGGHQPQHF
clone_size: many; cdr3_length: 13; d_call: .; j_call: TRBJ1-1; v_call: TRBV5-5; cdr3_nt: TGTGCCAGCAGCTTGGTGACGGCCGCTGAAGCTTTCTTT; cdr3_aa: CASSLVTAAEAFF
clone_size: many; cdr3_length: 17; d_call: TRBD2; j_call: TRBJ2-3; v_call: TRBV9; cdr3_nt: TGTGCCAGCAGCGTAGCGGATAGCGGGGGGCCCACAGATACGCAGTATTTT; cdr3_aa: CASSVADSGGPTDTQYF
clone_size: few; cdr3_length: 18; d_call: TRBD2; j_call: TRBJ2-3; v_call: TRBV4-2; cdr3_nt: TGTGCCAGCAGCCAAGGCGGACTAGCGGGGGGGCAGACAGATACGCAGTATTTT; cdr3_aa: CASSQGGLAGGQTDTQYF
clone_size: many; cdr3_length: 15; d_call: TRBD1; j_call: TRBJ2-2; v_call: TRBV11-2; cdr3_nt: TGTGCCAGCAGCGATGGGACAGTGAACACCGGGGAGCTGTTTTTT; cdr3_aa: CASSDGTVNTGELFF
clone_size: many; cdr3_length: 12; d_call: .; j_call: TRBJ2-3; v_call: TRBV24-1; cdr3_nt: TGTGCCACCAGACAGGGCACAGATACGCAGTATTTT; cdr3_aa: CATRQGTDTQYF
clone_size: .; cdr3_length: 13; d_call: .; j_call: TRBJ2-3; v_call: TRBV2; cdr3_nt: TGTGCCAGCAGTGAGGACATCACAGATACGCAGTATTTT; cdr3_aa: CASSEDITDTQYF
clone_size: many; cdr3_length: 13; d_call: .; j_call: TRBJ2-3; v_call: TRBV7-6; cdr3_nt: TGTGCCAGCAGCCTCTCGACCACAGATACGCAGTATTTT; cdr3_aa: CASSLSTTDTQYF
clone_size: many; cdr3_length: 18; d_call: TRBD2; j_call: TRBJ2-3; v_call: TRBV5-1; cdr3_nt: TGCGCCAGCAGCTTATCCCATCATATTAGCGGGTCCACAGATACGCAGTATTTT; cdr3_aa: CASSLSHHISGSTDTQYF
clone_size: many; cdr3_length: 16; d_call: TRBD1; j_call: TRBJ2-1; v_call: TRBV9; cdr3_nt: TGTGCCAGCAGCCTACCCCGGACAGGGACGTACAATGAGCAGTTCTTC; cdr3_aa: CASSLPRTGTYNEQFF
clone_size: .; cdr3_length: 14; d_call: .; j_call: TRBJ2-2; v_call: TRBV24-1; cdr3_nt: TGTGCCACCAGTGAGCCCCCGAACACCGGGGAGCTGTTTTTT; cdr3_aa: CATSEPPNTGELFF
clone_size: many; cdr3_length: 17; d_call: TRBD1; j_call: TRBJ2-7; v_call: TRBV3-1; cdr3_nt: TGTGCCAGCAGCCAAAACACCGGTGGGACAGGGGGCGAAGAGCAGTACTTC; cdr3_aa: CASSQNTGGTGGEEQYF
clone_size: many; cdr3_length: 14; d_call: TRBD2; j_call: TRBJ2-3; v_call: TRBV18; cdr3_nt: TGTGCCGGCAGAGCGGGAGACGGGACAGATACGCAGTATTTT; cdr3_aa: CAGRAGDGTDTQYF
clone_size: many; cdr3_length: 12; d_call: .; j_call: TRBJ1-1; v_call: TRBV5-6; cdr3_nt: TGTGCCAGCAGCGGGGTGAACACTGAAGCTTTCTTT; cdr3_aa: CASSGVNTEAFF
clone_size: many; cdr3_length: 14; d_call: .; j_call: TRBJ1-1; v_call: TRBV14; cdr3_nt: TGTGCCAGCAGCCAAAGGAAAGGAGGAACTGAAGCTTTCTTT; cdr3_aa: CASSQRKGGTEAFF
clone_size: many; cdr3_length: 14; d_call: TRBD1; j_call: TRBJ2-7; v_call: TRBV10-3; cdr3_nt: TGTGCCATCAGACGACAGGGAAAGGACTACGAGCAGTACTTC; cdr3_aa: CAIRRQGKDYEQYF
clone_size: many; cdr3_length: 13; d_call: TRBD2; j_call: TRBJ2-1; v_call: TRBV29-1; cdr3_nt: TGCAGCGGGATTAGCGGGAGAGGCAATGAGCAGTTCTTC; cdr3_aa: CSGISGRGNEQFF
clone_size: .; cdr3_length: 13; d_call: .; j_call: TRBJ2-7; v_call: TRBV5-1; cdr3_nt: TGCGCCAGCAGCTTGGTCAGGGATGGCGAGCAGTACTTC; cdr3_aa: CASSLVRDGEQYF
clone_size: many; cdr3_length: 13; d_call: TRBD1; j_call: TRBJ2-7; v_call: TRBV29-1; cdr3_nt: TGCAGCGTTGGTAGGACAGGGTCCGGCGAGCAGTACTTC; cdr3_aa: CSVGRTGSGEQYF
clone_size: many; cdr3_length: 14; d_call: .; j_call: TRBJ2-3; v_call: TRBV6-5; cdr3_nt: TGTGCCAGCAGTTACGGACAGAGCACAGATACGCAGTATTTT; cdr3_aa: CASSYGQSTDTQYF
clone_size: many; cdr3_length: 18; d_call: .; j_call: TRBJ2-1; v_call: TRBV4-1; cdr3_nt: TGCGCCAGCAGCCAAGATCGAGCGGCAGCCACCAGGGGCAATGAGCAGTTCTTC; cdr3_aa: CASSQDRAAATRGNEQFF
clone_size: many; cdr3_length: 13; d_call: .; j_call: TRBJ1-2; v_call: TRBV12-3/TRBV12-4; cdr3_nt: TGTGCCAGCAGTTCGCAGGGGTACTATGGCTACACCTTC; cdr3_aa: CASSSQGYYGYTF